The 28 T cell receptor beta chains below come from one sample, sequenced in a study of naive and memory T cell subsets. The treatment: skin biopsy from PPD injection site in Mantoux-positive individual. An oligonucleotide containing a UMI was ligated to the 3' end of TCR cDNA. The SP2 primer and nested alpha and beta constant region primers amplified ligated cDNA in four rounds. Each CDR3 protein is one row after TCRdb ran MiXCR on the UMI-ligation and nested PCR reads. The sample shows some 30,000 distinct CDR3 sequences, approximately 7.1% of them seen only once. The specimen comprised skin, sampled from a tuberculin skin test site. The receptors were sampled from an adult in good health.

This clonotype was found many times. The chain couples TRBV5-1 to TRBJ2-7; TRBD2 might be the D (6 bases). The germline gives CDR1 SGHRS, CDR2 YFSETQ. V shed 0 bases and J shed 5 bases, with 15 bases lying between them. The CDR3 totals 15 residues. This CDR3 is CASSLDGTRGDEQYF. The CDR3 DNA sequence: TGCGCCAGCAGCTTGGACGGGACCCGCGGGGACGAGCAGTACTTC. Full variable domain (remainder filled in from reference TRBV5-1 and TRBJ2-7): KAGVTQTPRYLIKTRGQQVTLSCSPISGHRSVSWYQQTPGQGLQFLFEYFSETQRNKGNFPGRFSGRQFSNSRSEMNVSTLELGDSALYLCASSLDGTRGDEQYFGPGTRLTVT.

On this clonotype: Given a much more abundant clone one base away, this may be a read error. The chain has TRBV20-1 and TRBJ1-2, with D unclear. The V end was cut by 4 bases, the J end by 12 bases, with 9 bases between. The germline V gene encodes CDR1 DFQATT and CDR2 SNEGSKA (reference sequence). The CDR3 length is 9 residues. The CDR3 protein is CSATPGDTF. CDR3 DNA: TGCAGTGCTACTCCCGGCGACACCTTC.

The chain couples TRBV6-5 to TRBJ1-3; D may be TRBD1 (6 bases). V was trimmed by 7 bases and J by 2 bases, leaving 21 bases between them. The CDR3 is 17 residues long. CDR1 MNHEY and CDR2 SVGAGI come from the germline V gene. Written as DNA, the CDR3 is TGTGCCAGCACTTTACTTGGGGGGCGCGGGCCTGGAAACACCATATATTTT. Translating gives CASTLLGGRGPGNTIYF.

The V and J genes are TRBV11-2 and TRBJ2-5; D unclear. Deletions cut 8 bases from V and 0 bases from J, with 16 bases between. The CDR3 spans 15 residues. In germline, CDR1 is SGHAT, CDR2 FQNNGV. This chain's CDR3 is CASSWASSYQETQYF. CDR3 in DNA: TGTGCCAGCTCTTGGGCCTCATCGTACCAAGAGACCCAGTACTTC.

This clonotype is medium-sized in the sample. The chain is built from TRBV7-6 and TRBJ2-7; 10 bases fit TRBD1. CDR1 and CDR2 (germline): SGHVS, FNYEAQ. Germline trimming cut 3 bases from V and 7 bases from J; bases unmatched to any gene: 6. CDR3 size: 14 residues. CDR3 nucleotide sequence: TGTGCCAGCAGCTTGGGGGGGACAGGGGCGGAGCAGTACTTC. It encodes CASSLGGTGAEQYF.

This clonotype has a count of ten or more. The chain recombines TRBV5-6 with TRBJ2-1; D gene ambiguous. The CDR3 has 14 amino acids. From germline, CDR1 is SGHDT and CDR2 YYEEEE. Between the trimmed V and J ends, which lost 0 bases and 7 bases, there was a span of 11 bases. The DNA of the CDR3 is TGTGCCAGCAGCTTGGACGGCCCTGGGAATGAGCAGTTCTTC. Protein: CASSLDGPGNEQFF.

Remarks on this clonotype: A much larger clone sits a single nucleotide away, making a read error possible. The chain recombines TRBV9 with TRBJ2-3; 8 positions match TRBD1. The CDR3 is made up of 15 amino acids. Germline V gene lookup returns CDR1 SGDLS and CDR2 YYNGEE. The CDR3: CVSSHGQGVTDTQYF. Written as DNA, the CDR3 is TGTGTCAGCAGCCACGGACAGGGAGTGACAGATACGCAGTATTTT. Supplemented by reference TRBV9 and TRBJ2-3, the full variable domain reads DSGVTQTPKHLITATGQRVTLRCSPRSGDLSVYWYQQSLDQGLQFLIQYYNGEERAKGNILERFSAQQFPDLHSELNLSSLELGDSALYFCVSSHGQGVTDTQYFGPGTRLTVL.

This clonotype has at least ten counts. This chain uses TRBV20-1 with TRBJ2-2; D assignment may be TRBD1 or TRBD2 (5 bases each). Germline-derived CDR1 and CDR2 are DFQATT and SNEGSKA (reference sequence). The CDR3 is 13 amino acids. Trimming shortened V by 2 bases and J by 4 bases, and 8 bases separated the two germline ends. DNA for the CDR3: TGCAGTGCTAGACAGGGAGTCACCGGGGAGCTGTTTTTT. Translating gives CSARQGVTGELFF.

This clonotype was recorded at least ten times. This sequence joins TRBV5-1 and TRBJ2-7, with 8 bases matching TRBD2. Germline-derived CDR1 and CDR2 are SGHRS and YFSETQ. V was pared by 1 base and J by 3 bases, with 6 bases of the junction left unmatched. CDR3 size: 15 residues. The chain's CDR3 is CASSLTTSVDYEQYF. The CDR3 nucleotides read TGCGCCAGCAGCTTGACGACTAGCGTGGACTACGAGCAGTACTTC.

This clonotype was detected ten times or more. The V and J genes are TRBV4-1 and TRBJ2-7, with unresolved D. Germline lookup yields CDR1 MGHRA and CDR2 YSYEKL. Trimming removed 4 bases from V and 4 bases from J, with 14 bases in between. This CDR3 spans 14 amino acids. This chain's CDR3 is CASSPQVIPYEQYF. The CDR3 coding sequence is TGCGCCAGCAGCCCGCAGGTGATTCCGTACGAGCAGTACTTC.

The rearrangement joins TRBV10-1 to TRBJ2-7, with 7 bases aligning to TRBD1. CDR1 and CDR2 from the germline V gene are WNHNN and SYGVQD (reference sequence). There are 13 residues in the CDR3. V was pared by 11 bases and J by 5 bases, with 12 bases of the junction left unmatched. The CDR3 protein is CAFDRGGGNEQYF. CDR3 DNA sequence: TGCGCCTTCGACCGAGGGGGCGGCAACGAGCAGTACTTC.

The sample holds many counts of this clonotype. V is TRBV6-5 and J is TRBJ2-6; 7 positions match TRBD1. This CDR3 has 15 amino acids. CDR1 is MNHEY, CDR2 SVGAGI, per germline. V was clipped by 8 bases and J by 3 bases; unmatched bases: 7. The CDR3, as DNA: TGTGCCAGCGGGACAGACTCTCTTGGGGCCAACGTCCTGACTTTC. Its protein is CASGTDSLGANVLTF.

This clonotype has at least ten counts. V usage is TRBV7-2 and J usage is TRBJ1-5; possible D gene TRBD1, 5 bases. Germline values: CDR1 SGHTA, CDR2 FQGNSA. This CDR3 contains 16 residues. Trimming left V 1 base short and J 0 bases short, with 10 bases between. As DNA, the CDR3 is TGTGCCAGCAGCTTAGACCACAGGAATAGCAATCAGCCCCAGCATTTT. It is translated as CASSLDHRNSNQPQHF.

This clonotype is a singleton in its sample. V usage is TRBV19 and J usage is TRBJ1-1; weak D call: TRBD1 (5 bases). Trimming left V 7 bases short and J 6 bases short, with 9 bases between. This CDR3 has 11 amino acids. Germline-derived CDR1 and CDR2 are LNHDA and SQIVND (reference sequence). The CDR3 DNA reads as TGTGCCAGTAAGGGGTGGGCTGAAGCTTTCTTT. This codes for CASKGWAEAFF.

There are many counts of this clonotype. The CDR3 nucleotides read TGCAGTGCTGAGACAGGTCTCATGGGGGGGACCTACGAGCAGTACTTC. Its translation: CSAETGLMGGTYEQYF. This chain joins TRBV20-1 and TRBJ2-7, with D possibly matching TRBD2 (7 bases). With 5 bases removed from V and 2 bases from J, the gap between germline ends came to 22 bases. Germline V gene data show CDR1 as DFQATT and CDR2 as SNEGSKA (reference sequence). This CDR3 has 16 amino acids.

This clonotype was detected ten times or more. V gene TRBV7-2 combines with J gene TRBJ2-6; possible D gene TRBD1, 6 bases. The CDR3 length is 16 residues. CDR1 and CDR2 from the germline V gene are SGHTA and FQGNSA. V dropped 2 bases and J dropped 3 bases, with 11 bases sitting between them. CDR3: CASSLWGRLGANVLTF. CDR3 DNA sequence: TGTGCCAGCAGCTTATGGGGGCGCCTTGGGGCCAACGTCCTGACTTTC. The full variable domain, with the rest looked up from reference TRBV7-2 and TRBJ2-6, is GAGVSQSPSNKVTEKGKDVELRCDPISGHTALYWYRQSLGQGLEFLIYFQGNSAPDKSGLPSDRFSAERTGGSVSTLTIQRTQQEDSAVYLCASSLWGRLGANVLTFGAGSRLTVL.

This clonotype has more than one count but fewer than ten. This rearrangement joins TRBV7-2 to TRBJ2-5, with 10 bases fitting TRBD2. The ends lost 5 bases at V and 5 bases at J; junction bases unmatched: 11. This CDR3 is built from 16 residues. CDR1 is SGHTA, CDR2 FQGNSA, per germline. CDR3 nucleotide sequence: TGTGCCAGCAGCCCCGTTGGCCTAGCGGGGGTTGAGACCCAGTACTTC. Protein: CASSPVGLAGVETQYF.

There are many counts of this clonotype. V gene TRBV5-1 combines with J gene TRBJ2-4; the D is unclear. Germline V CDR1 and CDR2: SGHRS, YFSETQ. Trimming shortened V by 0 bases and J by 6 bases, and 7 bases separated the two germline ends. This CDR3 is 13 amino acids long. This CDR3 is CASSLEAPNIQYF. The CDR3 nucleotides are TGCGCCAGCAGCTTGGAGGCCCCAAACATTCAGTACTTC.

This clonotype was seen many times. This rearrangement joins TRBV7-2 to TRBJ2-2; the D is unclear. CDR1 is SGHTA, CDR2 FQGNSA, per germline. V lost 2 bases and J lost 4, with 8 bases in between. The CDR3 extends over 14 amino acids. DNA of the CDR3: TGTGCCAGCAGCTTAAGCCAGATCACCGGGGAGCTGTTTTTT. Translation gives CASSLSQITGELFF.

This clonotype was detected many times. The genes are TRBV3-1 and TRBJ1-4; 9 bases line up with TRBD1. With V trimmed by 4 bases and J by 8 bases, 5 bases remained unmatched. Germline CDR1 reads LGHDT; CDR2 reads YNNKEL (reference sequence). The CDR3 runs 14 residues. The CDR3: CASSLRQGGEKLFF. The CDR3 DNA reads as TGTGCCAGCAGCCTACGACAGGGGGGAGAAAAACTGTTTTTT.

This clonotype was observed a few times. This chain joins TRBV19 and TRBJ2-7; D may be TRBD2 (6 bases). The germline gives CDR1 LNHDA, CDR2 SQIVND (reference sequence). This CDR3 region has 14 residues. Trimming cost V 3 bases and J 0 bases, with 9 bases left between them. CDR3 residues: CASSIGGASYEQYF. The CDR3 DNA reads TGTGCCAGTAGTATTGGCGGGGCCTCCTACGAGCAGTACTTC.

With regard to this clonotype: A much larger clonotype is one base distant, so this may be a read error. CDR3 coding DNA: TGTGCCAGCAGTAATCCGGGACTAGCGGGTTACGAGCAGTACTTC. Translation gives CASSNPGLAGYEQYF. This rearrangement joins TRBV12-3 or TRBV12-4 to TRBJ2-7; 12 positions agree with TRBD2. Losses at the gene ends were 5 bases for V and 4 bases for J; bases not matched to a gene: 6. The CDR3 covers 15 residues.

This clonotype was counted many times. The CDR3 DNA sequence: TGTGCCAGCAGGCTTCCGCGAAGAGACAGGGGTATCGCAGATACGCAGTATTTT. It translates to CASRLPRRDRGIADTQYF. The rearrangement links TRBV21-1 to TRBJ2-3; TRBD1, the table's D call, lacks a check against the DNA. TRBV21-1 is given as a pseudogene. The CDR3 spans 18 residues.

This clonotype was detected many times. The gene calls are TRBV6-1 and TRBJ1-5; D remains ambiguous. Germline V gene data show CDR1 as MNHNS and CDR2 as SASEGT. The CDR3 totals 14 residues. The V gene lost 10 bases and the J gene lost 0 bases, with 13 bases spanning the gap. In DNA, the CDR3 is TGTGCCACCACCGGGTACTATAGCAATCAGCCCCAGCATTTT. Its protein is CATTGYYSNQPQHF.

This clonotype has at least ten counts. J is TRBJ1-2 and V is TRBV10-2; 7 nucleotides line up with TRBD1. The germline CDR1 and CDR2 sequences are WSHSY and SAAADI. Trimming cost V 2 bases and J 3 bases; bases outside gene matches: 0. The CDR3 contains 13 residues. CDR3 DNA: TGCGCCAGCAGTGAGGGACAGGACTATGGCTACACCTTC. Translation gives CASSEGQDYGYTF.

This clonotype was detected many times. This chain connects TRBV28 to TRBJ2-1; 8 positions agree with TRBD1. Germline V CDR1 and CDR2: MDHEN, SYDVKM. V was clipped by 4 bases and J by 0 bases; unmatched bases: 5. This CDR3 comprises 16 residues. The CDR3 DNA sequence: TGTGCCAGCAGTTCGGCCGGGACAGGCTCCTACAATGAGCAGTTCTTC. This translates into CASSSAGTGSYNEQFF.

This clonotype was counted many times. The chain has TRBV20-1 and TRBJ2-2; D is perhaps TRBD2 (5 bases). CDR3 length: 12 residues. In germline, CDR1 is DFQATT, CDR2 SNEGSKA (reference sequence). Trimming pared 5 bases from V and 3 bases from J, leaving 7 bases between. The CDR3 DNA reads TGCAGTGCTCCGAGGGACACCGGGGAGCTGTTTTTT. The encoded protein is CSAPRDTGELFF.

This chain connects TRBV29-1 to TRBJ2-2; D perhaps matches TRBD2 (6 bases). The CDR3 has 14 residues. V was pared by 3 bases and J by 5 bases, with 13 bases between. CDR1 is SQVTM, CDR2 ANQGSEA, per germline. The CDR3 region has the DNA TGCAGCGTTGAGGAGGGAGATGGGACCGGGGAGCTGTTTTTT. This translates into CSVEEGDGTGELFF.